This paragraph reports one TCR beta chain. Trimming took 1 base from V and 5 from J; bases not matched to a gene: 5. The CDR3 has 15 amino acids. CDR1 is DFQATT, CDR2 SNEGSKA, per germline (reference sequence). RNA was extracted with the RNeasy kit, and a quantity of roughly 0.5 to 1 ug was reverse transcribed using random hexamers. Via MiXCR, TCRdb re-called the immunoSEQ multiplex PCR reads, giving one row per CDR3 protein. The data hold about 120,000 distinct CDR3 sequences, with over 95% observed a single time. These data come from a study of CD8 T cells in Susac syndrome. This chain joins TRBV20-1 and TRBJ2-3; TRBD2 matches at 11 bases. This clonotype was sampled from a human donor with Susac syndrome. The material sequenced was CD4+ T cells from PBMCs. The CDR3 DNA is TGCAGTGCTAGAGGGCCACTAGCGGGAGTAGATACGCAGTATTTT. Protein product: CSARGPLAGVDTQYF.